The 16 T cell receptor beta chains given below trace back to one sample, sequenced in a study of T cell changes during pregnancy in multiple sclerosis. Profiled with immunoSEQ multiplex PCR; TCRdb holds only in-frame clones, not every one. The sample has 44,000 or so clones; under 90% are singletons. The sequencing here drew on peripheral blood, taken in the first trimester of pregnancy. These TCRs come from a female donor in good health, enrolled as a control in a pregnancy study.

The table lists this clone with many counts. The genes are TRBV4-2 and TRBJ1-6; 7 bases are shared with TRBD1. The junction had 2 bases not matched to a gene; V was cut back by 1 base and J by 5 bases. CDR1 is LGHNA and CDR2 is YNFKEQ in the germline V gene. CDR3 size: 15 residues. The CDR3 bases are TGTGCCAGCAGCCAAGGGGGGACAGATAATTCACCCCTCCACTTT. Its translation: CASSQGGTDNSPLHF.

The chain recombines TRBV19 with TRBJ1-2, with TRBD1 matching over 10 bases. The germline gives CDR1 LNHDA, CDR2 SQIVND (reference sequence). Trimming removed 6 bases from V and 4 bases from J; junction bases left unmatched: 14. CDR3 size: 17 residues. The CDR3 region is CASSRGQGKSEAYGYTF. The CDR3 nucleotides are TGTGCCAGTAGCCGGGGACAGGGGAAGTCAGAGGCCTATGGCTACACCTTC.

The chain has TRBV21-1 and TRBJ1-3; no check of the table's D call, TRBD1, against the DNA was made. TRBV21-1 is classified as a pseudogene. The CDR3 is 18 amino acids. The CDR3 sequence is CASSKGKATRRSGNTIYF. In DNA form, the CDR3 reads TGTGCCAGCAGCAAAGGGAAGGCGACACGTCGCTCTGGAAACACCATATATTTT.

V is TRBV16 and J is TRBJ1-2, with D possibly being TRBD1 (5 bases). The CDR3 is 12 residues long. Per germline, CDR1 KGHSY and CDR2 FQNENV. Trimming took 3 bases from V and 6 from J, leaving 8 bases between them. This CDR3 reads CASSQGRNGYTF. DNA of the CDR3: TGTGCCAGCAGCCAGGGGCGCAATGGCTACACCTTC.

The chain joins TRBV5-1 to TRBJ2-7, with TRBD1 as a possible D gene (6 bases). CDR3 length: 14 amino acids. Germline CDR1 and CDR2: SGHRS and YFSETQ. The V gene lost 4 bases and the J gene lost 4 bases, with 15 bases spanning the gap. CDR3 nucleotide sequence: TGCGCCAGCAGCAAACAGGGTTCCCCTTACGAGCAGTACTTC. This sequence encodes CASSKQGSPYEQYF.

CDR3 coding DNA: TGTGCCAGCAGCTTAGGCTTCGGGACAAACTACAATGAGCAGTTCTTC. This gives the protein CASSLGFGTNYNEQFF. V gene TRBV7-2 combines with J gene TRBJ2-1; D possibly corresponds to TRBD1 (6 bases). Trimming stripped 1 base from V and 3 bases from J, with 13 bases between. CDR1 SGHTA and CDR2 FQGNSA come from the germline V gene. The CDR3 is 16 residues long.

The gene calls are TRBV7-6 and TRBJ1-3, with 7 bases matching TRBD1. CDR1 and CDR2 from the germline V gene are SGHVS and FNYEAQ. The CDR3 runs to 14 residues. After removal of 1 base from V and 3 bases from J, the junction contained 0 bases not matched to a gene. CDR3 loop: CASSLGQGGNTIYF. The CDR3 DNA sequence: TGTGCCAGCAGCTTAGGACAGGGTGGAAACACCATATATTTT.

The chain joins TRBV7-3 to TRBJ2-1; 8 positions match TRBD2. Unmatched junction bases numbered 14, after V lost 4 bases and J lost 3 bases. Germline V gives CDR1 SGHTA, CDR2 FQGTGA. There are 18 residues in the CDR3. The CDR3 bases are TGTGCCAGCAGCTCAAACAGCCCGGGACTAGGACTCTACAATGAGCAGTTCTTC. Translation gives CASSSNSPGLGLYNEQFF.

The chain is built from TRBV5-1 and TRBJ2-5; 7 bases are a match to TRBD2. This CDR3 contains 16 residues. The germline gives CDR1 SGHRS, CDR2 YFSETQ. V gave up 5 bases and J gave up 0 bases; unmatched junction bases: 10. The CDR3 reads CASSLAREIYQETQYF. CDR3 nucleotides: TGCGCCAGCAGTCTGGCGCGGGAGATTTACCAAGAGACCCAGTACTTC.

The chain is built from TRBV11-1 and TRBJ2-1; 10 bases are a match to TRBD1. The CDR3 covers 14 residues. Losses at the gene ends were 7 bases for V and 10 bases for J; bases not matched to a gene: 10. Per the germline V gene, CDR1 is SGHAT and CDR2 is FQDESV (reference sequence). CDR3 amino acids: CASTKGTGDREQFF. CDR3 DNA: TGTGCCAGCACCAAGGGGACAGGGGATCGAGAGCAGTTCTTC.

The J gene is TRBJ2-2, the V gene TRBV15, with 8 nucleotides matching TRBD1. CDR3 length: 14 residues. The V segment lost 3 bases and the J segment 7 bases; nucleotides outside the gene matches: 4. The germline gives CDR1 LNHNV, CDR2 YYDKDF (reference sequence). CDR3 coding DNA: TGTGCCACCAGCAGGGAGACAGGGGTCGGGGAGCTGTTTTTT. Protein: CATSRETGVGELFF. The variable domain in full, with the rest retrieved from reference TRBV15 and TRBJ2-2, is DAMVIQNPRYQVTQFGKPVTLSCSQTLNHNVMYWYQQKSSQAPKLLFHYYDKDFNNEADTPDNFQSRRPNTSFCFLDIRSPGLGDTAMYLCATSRETGVGELFFGEGSRLTVL.

This chain uses TRBV7-2 with TRBJ2-7; 8 nucleotides match TRBD2. The CDR3 totals 16 residues. In germline, CDR1 is SGHTA, CDR2 FQGNSA. Trimming took 1 base from V and 2 from J; bases not matched to a gene: 7. CDR3 loop: CASSLGGSGAAYEQYF. CDR3 coding DNA: TGTGCCAGCAGCTTAGGTGGTAGCGGGGCCGCCTACGAGCAGTACTTC.

This clone turned up a few times. The V gene is TRBV2, the J gene TRBJ2-4, with D unclear. The CDR3 runs to 14 residues. Trimming stripped 6 bases from V and 7 bases from J, with 16 bases between. Germline CDR1 reads SNHLY; CDR2 reads FYNNEI. This chain's CDR3 is CASSSPMRRNIQYF. Written as DNA, the CDR3 is TGTGCCAGCAGCTCCCCGATGAGGCGGAACATTCAGTACTTC.

V gene TRBV27 combines with J gene TRBJ1-4; possible D gene TRBD1, 5 bases. Germline V gives CDR1 MNHEY, CDR2 SMNVEV (reference sequence). Trimming removed 5 bases from V and 2 bases from J, with 15 bases in between. CDR3 length: 16 residues. This chain's CDR3 is CASSAGPLWTNEKLFF. In DNA, the CDR3 is TGTGCCAGCAGTGCGGGACCATTGTGGACTAATGAAAAACTGTTTTTT.

This clone appeared once. The chain combines TRBV19 with TRBJ1-5; TRBD1 agrees at 7 bases. CDR1 is LNHDA and CDR2 is SQIVND in the germline V gene (reference sequence). The CDR3 is 13 amino acids. The junction had 3 bases not matched to a gene; V was cut back by 6 bases and J by 4 bases. The CDR3 spells CASRGGPNQPQHF. The CDR3 bases are TGTGCCAGTAGAGGGGGCCCTAATCAGCCCCAGCATTTT.

V and J are TRBV7-6 and TRBJ2-1, with D perhaps matching TRBD1 (5 bases). Between the trimmed V and J ends, which lost 3 bases and 5 bases, there was a span of 5 bases. Germline values: CDR1 SGHVS, CDR2 FNYEAQ. The CDR3 sequence is 12 residues long. The CDR3 protein is CASSLTDNEQFF. CDR3 nucleotides: TGTGCCAGCAGCTTGACAGACAATGAGCAGTTCTTC.